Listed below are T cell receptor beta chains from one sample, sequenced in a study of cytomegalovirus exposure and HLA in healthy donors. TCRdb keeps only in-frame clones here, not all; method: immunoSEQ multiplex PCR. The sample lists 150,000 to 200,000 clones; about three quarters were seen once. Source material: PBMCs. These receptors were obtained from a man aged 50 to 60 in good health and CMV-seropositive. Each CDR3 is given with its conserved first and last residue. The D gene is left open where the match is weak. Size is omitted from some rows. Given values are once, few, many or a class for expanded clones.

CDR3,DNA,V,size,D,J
CASSSHGGVNTGELFF,TGTGCCAGCAGTTCCCACGGTGGAGTGAACACCGGGGAGCTGTTTTTT,TRBV6-5,.,.,TRBJ2-2
CASSLAGGMNTEAFF,TGTGCCAGCAGCTTGGCCGGGGGGATGAACACTGAAGCTTTCTTT,TRBV5-4,few,.,TRBJ1-1
CASSFADRINQPQHF,TGTGCCAGCAGCTTCGCGGACAGGATCAATCAGCCCCAGCATTTT,TRBV5-6,few,TRBD1,TRBJ1-5
CASSLGQGSGYTF,TGTGCCAGCAGCTTAGGTCAGGGATCCGGCTACACCTTC,TRBV5-6,few,.,TRBJ1-2
CASSVSGGWREQYF,TGTGCCAGCAGCGTATCCGGGGGTTGGCGCGAGCAGTACTTC,TRBV9,.,.,TRBJ2-7
CASSLGGGDYGYTF,TGTGCCAGCAGCTTAGGCGGGGGGGACTATGGCTACACCTTC,TRBV2,few,.,TRBJ1-2
CASSQNREGDYGYTF,TGCGCCAGCAGCCAGAATCGCGAGGGCGATTATGGCTACACCTTC,TRBV4-3,.,.,TRBJ1-2
CASSAQGDYGYTF,TGTGCCAGCAGTGCACAGGGGGACTATGGCTACACCTTC,TRBV6-6,few,TRBD1,TRBJ1-2
CASSRDRERTF,TGCGCCAGCAGCCGGGACAGGGAGAGAACTTTT,TRBV4-1,.,TRBD1,TRBJ1-3
CASSYVLQPQHF,TGTGCCAGCAGCTACGTACTCCAGCCCCAGCATTTT,TRBV6-6,.,.,TRBJ1-5
CASSRQGALGEKLFF,TGTGCCAGCAGCCGACAGGGGGCATTGGGGGAAAAACTGTTTTTT,TRBV7-9,.,TRBD1,TRBJ1-4
CASSYSGQGSNEQFF,TGTGCCAGCAGTTACTCGGGACAGGGGAGTAATGAGCAGTTCTTC,TRBV6-5,.,TRBD1,TRBJ2-1
CASSQLRPRQGVTGELFF,TGCGCCAGCAGTCAGCTGAGACCGAGACAGGGGGTAACCGGGGAGCTGTTTTTT,TRBV23-1,.,TRBD1,TRBJ2-2
CASSEGGSGSYEQYF,TGTGCCAGCAGTGAAGGCGGGTCGGGGAGCTACGAGCAGTACTTC,TRBV2,.,.,TRBJ2-7
CASSLAGQVSPGNNEQFF,TGTGCCAGCAGCTTAGCGGGACAGGTGTCCCCAGGAAACAATGAGCAGTTCTTC,TRBV7-3,.,TRBD1,TRBJ2-1
CASSVGQGGSPLHF,TGTGCCAGCAGTGTGGGCCAGGGGGGATCACCCCTCCACTTT,TRBV2,.,TRBD1,TRBJ1-6
CASSPTGTSGNTIYF,TGTGCCAGTAGTCCGACAGGGACCTCTGGAAACACCATATATTTT,TRBV19,.,TRBD1,TRBJ1-3
CASSLFGGTYQETQYF,TGTGCCAGCAGCTTATTCGGGGGGACGTACCAAGAGACCCAGTACTTC,TRBV7-9,.,TRBD2,TRBJ2-5
CASSQEEGPYNEQFF,TGTGCCAGCAGCCAAGAGGAGGGTCCCTACAATGAGCAGTTCTTC,TRBV4-2,.,.,TRBJ2-1
CASSQDRGGSRANVLTF,TGTGCCAGCAGCCAAGATAGAGGAGGCTCTCGGGCCAACGTCCTGACTTTC,TRBV4-2,.,.,TRBJ2-6
CASTPTGNYGYTF,TGTGCCAGCACCCCGACAGGGAACTATGGCTACACCTTC,TRBV7-9,.,TRBD1,TRBJ1-2
CATSRGGAAYNEQFF,TGTGCCACCTCCCGCGGGGGGGCCGCCTACAATGAGCAGTTCTTC,TRBV6-1,.,TRBD2,TRBJ2-1
CASSQDFQGSGNTIYF,TGCGCCAGCAGCCAAGATTTTCAGGGCTCTGGAAACACCATATATTTT,TRBV4-3,few,.,TRBJ1-3
CASSNQGIYFF,TGTGCCAGCAGCAACCAGGGTATATATTTCTTT,TRBV7-6,.,.,TRBJ1-1
CASSLQGKGTQYF,TGCGCCAGCAGCTTACAGGGAAAGGGTACGCAGTATTTT,TRBV5-1,once,.,TRBJ2-3
CASSFRVRGGYNSPLHF,TGTGCCAGCAGTTTCCGCGTGCGAGGGGGATATAATTCACCCCTCCACTTT,TRBV27,.,.,TRBJ1-6
CASSMGASYEQYF,TGTGCCAGCAGCATGGGGGCTTCCTACGAGCAGTACTTC,TRBV5-4,.,.,TRBJ2-7
CASSLRDINSPLHF,TGTGCCAGCAGCCTCCGGGACATCAATTCACCCCTCCACTTT,TRBV2,few,.,TRBJ1-6
CASRNLGRQETQYF,TGTGCCAGCAGGAATCTAGGCCGCCAAGAGACCCAGTACTTC,TRBV5-6,.,.,TRBJ2-5
CASSLQGDYGYTF,TGTGCCAGTAGCTTACAGGGAGACTATGGCTACACCTTC,TRBV19,few,.,TRBJ1-2
CASWAGTIETQYF,TGTGCCAGTTGGGCGGGAACCATCGAGACCCAGTACTTC,TRBV6-1,few,.,TRBJ2-5
CASSQSPRTGEEKLFF,TGCGCCAGCAGCCAAAGCCCCCGGACAGGGGAGGAAAAACTGTTTTTT,TRBV4-1,.,TRBD1,TRBJ1-4
CASTDGTLYEQYF,TGTGCCAGCACCGACGGGACTCTCTACGAGCAGTACTTC,TRBV6-1,.,.,TRBJ2-7
CASSFVLAAGELFF,TGTGCCAGCAGCTTTGTTCTAGCGGCCGGGGAGCTGTTTTTT,TRBV7-9,.,TRBD2,TRBJ2-2
CASNGLAGGPNTGELFF,TGTGCCAGCAATGGACTAGCGGGGGGACCGAACACCGGGGAGCTGTTTTTT,TRBV2,few,TRBD2,TRBJ2-2
CASGWASGDSTDTQYF,TGTGCCAGCGGCTGGGCTAGCGGGGATAGCACAGATACGCAGTATTTT,TRBV28,.,TRBD2,TRBJ2-3
CASSLGGDRPILRF,TGTGCCAGCAGCCTGGGGGGGGACCGTCCGATTCTTCGCTTC,TRBV7-8,.,.,TRBJ1-2
CASSFGTGTYEQYF,TGTGCCAGCAGCTTCGGGACAGGTACCTACGAGCAGTACTTC,TRBV5-6,.,TRBD1,TRBJ2-7
CASSQRTGGGTNEKLFF,TGTGCCAGCTCACAAAGAACAGGGGGAGGCACTAATGAAAAACTGTTTTTT,TRBV18,.,TRBD1,TRBJ1-4
CASSLVLGQGPNF,TGTGCCAGCAGCTTAGTTTTGGGACAGGGTCCAAACTTC,TRBV7-9,.,TRBD1,TRBJ1-2